This T cell receptor beta chain was sequenced for a study of vaccination and CD4 T cells after COVID-19. Study at large: Stimulation of cells relied on overlapping spike peptides derived from SARS-CoV-2, HCoV-NL63, HCoV-OC43 and HCoV-229E.

Noted treatment: roughly 11-day PBMC culture with coronavirus spike peptide pools or control peptides (ViraFEST assay). An Oncomine TCR Beta short-read assay was used to sequence the DNA from cultured CD4+ T cells. MiXCR, applied by TCRdb to the PCR reads, yields one record per CDR3 protein. This table holds 15,000 to 20,000 distinct CDR3 sequences, roughly 47% found once. Per germline, CDR1 DFQATT and CDR2 SNEGSKA (reference sequence). The CDR3 has 15 residues. V lost 3 bases and J 6 bases, leaving 21 bases between the germline ends. This clonotype was seen a few times. Antigen unknown. Study-level findings and limits: Spike mono-reactivity marked 304 of 307 vaccine-specific clones in convalescent patients. Among convalescent patients, a median around 86% of reactive clones emerged only after vaccination.

This sequence was found in a human donor who had recovered from COVID-19. The chain recombines TRBV20-1 with TRBJ2-7; maybe TRBD1 (6 bases). The specimen sequenced was CD4+ T cells from blood, cultured in vitro. The CDR3 nucleotides read TGCAGTGCTAGCGGGGCTGGGGGCCAGCGCATCGAGCAGTACTTC. It yields the protein CSASGAGGQRIEQYF.